Below, 32 T cell receptor beta chains from the same sample are listed, as sequenced in a study of memory CD4+ T cells and cytomegalovirus serostatus. TCRdb's table, derived via immunoSEQ multiplex PCR, lists solely in-frame clones and lacks some. Of 85,000 to 100,000 clones listed, 80% are singletons. Single viable CD3+CD4+CD8-CD45RO+ cells were sorted as the memory CD4+ T cells. The sample comprised memory CD4+ T cells from blood. The source is an adult in good health and CMV-seropositive.

Concerning this clone: Relative to the germline gene, one junction end is altered; a read error may explain this. V and J are TRBV5-1 and TRBJ2-3; 7 bases match TRBD1. This CDR3 is 16 amino acids long. CDR1 and CDR2 from the germline V gene are SGHRS and YFSETQ. CDR3 DNA: TGCGCCAGCAGTTTGGGACAGTCGACTAGCACAGATACGCAGTATTTT. This gives the protein CASSLGQSTSTDTQYF. Together with reference TRBV5-1 and TRBJ2-3, the CDR3 gives the full variable domain: KAGVTQTPRYLIKTRGQQVTLSCSPISGHRSVSWYQQTPGQGLQFLFEYFSETQRNKGNFPGRFSGRQFSNSRSEMNVSTLELGDSALYLCASSLGQSTSTDTQYFGPGTRLTVL.

The V gene is TRBV28, the J gene TRBJ1-1; TRBD1 aligns across 9 bases. CDR3 length: 16 residues. Germline V gene data show CDR1 as MDHEN and CDR2 as SYDVKM. With V trimmed by 2 bases and J by 4 bases, 8 bases remained unmatched. This CDR3 reads CASSLTWGQGSTEAFF. The CDR3 DNA reads TGTGCCAGCAGTTTAACCTGGGGACAGGGAAGCACTGAAGCTTTCTTT.

This chain connects TRBV28 to TRBJ2-1; TRBD1 is a possible D gene (6 bases). This CDR3 is 15 amino acids long. With 2 bases removed from V and 0 bases from J, the gap between germline ends came to 8 bases. Looked up from germline, CDR1 is MDHEN and CDR2 is SYDVKM. DNA for the CDR3: TGTGCCAGCAGTTTACAGGGGTACTCCTACAATGAGCAGTTCTTC. Its translation is CASSLQGYSYNEQFF.

The chain recombines TRBV29-1 with TRBJ1-1, with D perhaps matching TRBD1 (6 bases). Between the trimmed V and J ends, which lost 7 bases and 12 bases, there was a span of 27 bases. CDR1 is SQVTM and CDR2 is ANQGSEA in the germline V gene. CDR3 size: 14 residues. DNA for the CDR3: TGCAGCGGCAAGCGACAGGAACCGGAGGAGTTCACTTTCTTT. Translation gives CSGKRQEPEEFTFF.

This sequence joins TRBV6-6 and TRBJ2-2, with TRBD2 matching 13 bases. V was pared by 7 bases and J by 5 bases, with 4 bases of the junction left unmatched. The germline V gene has CDR1 MNHNY and CDR2 SVGAGI (reference sequence). The CDR3 runs 15 residues. In DNA form, the CDR3 reads TGTGCCAGCACTCGACTAGCGGGAGGTACCGGGGAGCTGTTTTTT. It translates to CASTRLAGGTGELFF.

V gene TRBV5-1 combines with J gene TRBJ2-3; D perhaps matches TRBD2 (5 bases). This CDR3 spans 14 amino acids. Deletions cut 4 bases from V and 2 bases from J, with 11 bases between. Germline V gene data show CDR1 as SGHRS and CDR2 as YFSETQ. The CDR3 loop reads CASSAWTVTDTQYF. The CDR3 region has the DNA TGCGCCAGCAGCGCCTGGACTGTCACAGATACGCAGTATTTT.

V is TRBV28 and J is TRBJ1-2; no clear D gene. There are 13 residues in the CDR3. Germline V gives CDR1 MDHEN, CDR2 SYDVKM. V was pared by 2 bases and J by 0 bases, with 4 bases between. DNA for the CDR3: TGTGCCAGCAGTTTAACGACTAACTATGGCTACACCTTC. It yields the protein CASSLTTNYGYTF.

This clone came up once. The chain carries TRBV16 and TRBJ2-5, with a possible D match to TRBD2 (5 bases). CDR1 and CDR2 from the germline V gene are KGHSY and FQNENV. V lost 4 bases and J 2 bases, leaving 8 bases between the germline ends. The length of the CDR3 is 13 residues. CDR3 DNA: TGTGCCAGCAGCCGGACGGGACAAGAGACCCAGTACTTC. Protein: CASSRTGQETQYF.

V and J are TRBV7-9 and TRBJ1-3; no firm D call. The CDR3 covers 14 residues. CDR1 and CDR2 from the germline V gene are SEHNR and FQNEAQ (reference sequence). V lost 8 bases and J 4 bases, leaving 15 bases between the germline ends. CDR3 region: CASHPARVGNTIYF. The DNA of the CDR3 is TGTGCCAGCCATCCAGCCCGAGTGGGAAACACCATATATTTT.

CDR3 in DNA: TGCGCCAGCAGCCAACAACGAGGGACGGTTTACACCGGGGAGCTGTTTTTT. Its translation is CASSQQRGTVYTGELFF. The rearrangement joins TRBV4-1 to TRBJ2-2; D assignment may be TRBD1 or TRBD2 (5 bases each). Looked up from germline, CDR1 is MGHRA and CDR2 is YSYEKL. This CDR3 region has 17 residues. Trimming removed 2 bases from V and 3 bases from J, with 16 bases in between.

A remark on this clone: One junction end does not reproduce the germline sequence, and a read error may be involved. This chain joins TRBV18 and TRBJ2-1; 9 nucleotides agree with TRBD1. The CDR3 is 15 residues long. The germline CDR1 and CDR2 sequences are KGHSH and LQKENI. The CDR3 here is CASTTGTGSFNEQFF. CDR3 bases: TGTGCCAGCACCACCGGGACAGGGTCCTTCAATGAGCAGTTCTTC.

The rearrangement joins TRBV7-9 to TRBJ2-7; D remains ambiguous. CDR3 size: 11 residues. The germline gives CDR1 SEHNR, CDR2 FQNEAQ (reference sequence). V was pared by 1 base and J by 6 bases, with 4 bases between. CDR3 sequence: CASSLGVEQYF. CDR3 bases: TGTGCCAGCAGCTTAGGGGTCGAGCAGTACTTC.

The V and J genes are TRBV12-5 and TRBJ2-5; D might be TRBD1 (6 bases). Trimming pared 7 bases from V and 1 base from J, leaving 10 bases between. Germline assignment: CDR1 LGHNT and CDR2 FRNRAP. This CDR3 is 13 amino acids long. The CDR3 reads CASAPDSQETQYF. As DNA, the CDR3 is TGTGCTAGTGCCCCGGACAGCCAAGAGACCCAGTACTTC.

This chain links TRBV19 with TRBJ1-5; 7 bases align to TRBD1. Unmatched junction bases numbered 5, after V lost 5 bases and J lost 7 bases. The CDR3 covers 13 residues. CDR1 is LNHDA, CDR2 SQIVND, per germline (reference sequence). CDR3 sequence (DNA): TGTGCCAGTAGTGAGGGGGCCCCGCAGCCCCAGCATTTT. Translated, it gives CASSEGAPQPQHF.

The rearrangement links TRBV4-2 to TRBJ2-1; D might be TRBD2 (5 bases). CDR3 size: 14 residues. Trimming shortened V by 1 base and J by 5 bases, and 9 bases separated the two germline ends. Per the germline V gene, CDR1 is LGHNA and CDR2 is YNFKEQ. CDR3 sequence: CASSQVGLNNEQFF. Here the CDR3 DNA reads TGTGCCAGCAGCCAAGTCGGACTCAACAATGAGCAGTTCTTC.

The genes are TRBV7-9 and TRBJ2-3, with 8 bases aligning to TRBD2. The CDR3 sequence is 14 residues long. The V gene end was trimmed by 7 bases and the J gene end by 6 bases; junction bases not matched to a gene: 9. The V gene's germline CDR1 is SEHNR and CDR2 FQNEAQ (reference sequence). The CDR3 DNA sequence: TGTGCCAGCAAACTAGCGGAGGGGCCGGATACGCAGTATTTT. Protein: CASKLAEGPDTQYF. The full variable domain, in which reference TRBV7-9 and TRBJ2-3 provide the parts outside the CDR3, is DTGVSQNPRHKITKRGQNVTFRCDPISEHNRLYWYRQTLGQGPEFLTYFQNEAQLEKSRLLSDRFSAERPKGSFSTLEIQRTEQGDSAMYLCASKLAEGPDTQYFGPGTRLTVL.

V and J are TRBV7-2 and TRBJ1-5, with D possibly matching TRBD1 (5 bases). The CDR3 length is 15 residues. V was trimmed by 1 base and J by 5 bases, leaving 12 bases between them. CDR1 is SGHTA and CDR2 is FQGNSA in the germline V gene. Written as DNA, the CDR3 is TGTGCCAGCAGCTTAGGCGGGGCCCCCTATCAGCCCCAGCATTTT. Its protein product is CASSLGGAPYQPQHF.

The chain employs TRBV9 and TRBJ1-5; possible D gene TRBD1, 5 bases. Germline V gene lookup returns CDR1 SGDLS and CDR2 YYNGEE. CDR3 size: 15 residues. V lost 0 bases, J lost 5 bases, and 12 bases lay in between. CDR3 DNA sequence: TGTGCCAGCAGCGTAGGGGGCAGTAGAGATCAGCCCCAGCATTTT. It translates to CASSVGGSRDQPQHF.

This chain connects TRBV19 to TRBJ1-5; weak D call: TRBD1 (5 bases). The CDR3 sequence is 14 residues long. Trimming left V 7 bases short and J 4 bases short, with 14 bases between. CDR1 LNHDA and CDR2 SQIVND come from the germline V gene (reference sequence). The CDR3 DNA sequence: TGTGCCAGTAAAGGGGAGACTGTAAATCAGCCCCAGCATTTT. This translates into CASKGETVNQPQHF.

This chain uses TRBV2 with TRBJ1-5; D gene uncertain. V dropped 6 bases and J dropped 7 bases, with 13 bases sitting between them. The CDR3 loop spans 13 amino acids. From germline, CDR1 is SNHLY and CDR2 FYNNEI. CDR3 nucleotides: TGTGCCAGCAGGCCTGGGGTGTGGCAGCCCCAGCATTTT. Translation gives CASRPGVWQPQHF.

V gene TRBV5-6 combines with J gene TRBJ1-2; tentatively, D is TRBD1 (5 bases). Between the trimmed V and J ends, which lost 4 bases and 14 bases, there was a span of 18 bases. Germline CDR1 is SGHDT and CDR2 is YYEEEE. The CDR3 length is 12 residues. CDR3 loop: CASSAIRGERTF. The CDR3 DNA is TGTGCCAGCAGCGCCATACGGGGGGAGAGAACCTTC.

V usage is TRBV4-1 and J usage is TRBJ2-5, with D possibly TRBD2 on 7 matching bases. This CDR3 has 14 amino acids. Trimming took 3 bases from V and 5 from J, leaving 13 bases between them. The V gene's germline CDR1 is MGHRA and CDR2 YSYEKL. The CDR3 loop is CASSQGGGAETQYF. For the CDR3, the DNA is TGCGCCAGCAGCCAGGGTGGGGGGGCGGAGACCCAGTACTTC.

The CDR3 region is CASSPHEGGYEQYF. The CDR3 nucleotides are TGTGCCAGCAGTCCGCACGAGGGGGGTTACGAGCAGTACTTC. V gene TRBV6-5 combines with J gene TRBJ2-7; D could derive from TRBD1 or TRBD2 (6 bases each). Germline assignment: CDR1 MNHEY and CDR2 SVGAGI. Trimming pared 5 bases from V and 4 bases from J, leaving 15 bases between. The CDR3 runs to 14 residues.

J is TRBJ2-3 and V is TRBV7-6; 8 bases align to TRBD2. The CDR3 totals 16 residues. Germline V gene data show CDR1 as SGHVS and CDR2 as FNYEAQ. Trimming removed 2 bases from V and 4 bases from J; junction bases left unmatched: 8. CDR3 bases: TGTGCCAGCAGCTTACAAGCGGGAGTTATCCCAGATACGCAGTATTTT. It encodes CASSLQAGVIPDTQYF.

This chain connects TRBV18 to TRBJ2-1, with 12 bases that match TRBD2. CDR3 length: 15 residues. Germline CDR1 is KGHSH and CDR2 is LQKENI. Trimming at V came to 1 base and at J to 9 bases, leaving 4 bases not matched to a gene. For the CDR3, the DNA is TGTGCCAGCTCACCACTACTAGCGGGAGGCCTTGAGCAGTTCTTC. Translating gives CASSPLLAGGLEQFF. Variable domain in full (rest from reference TRBV18 and TRBJ2-1): NAGVMQNPRHLVRRRGQEARLRCSPMKGHSHVYWYRQLPEEGLKFMVYLQKENIIDESGMPKERFSAEFPKEGPSILRIQQVVRGDSAAYFCASSPLLAGGLEQFFGPGTRLTVL.

V and J are TRBV19 and TRBJ2-2; maybe TRBD2 (6 bases). The V end lost 2 bases, the J end lost 8 bases, and 15 bases lay between the germline ends. CDR1 is LNHDA, CDR2 SQIVND, per germline (reference sequence). The CDR3 runs to 15 residues. In nucleotides, the CDR3 is TGTGCCAGTAGTATATTTTCCCAGGCGGGAGGGGAGCTGTTTTTT. It codes for CASSIFSQAGGELFF.

This clone was recorded once. The chain uses TRBV19 and TRBJ2-7, with TRBD1 matching 8 bases. After removal of 6 bases from V and 6 bases from J, the junction contained 19 bases not matched to a gene. This CDR3 comprises 17 residues. Germline values: CDR1 LNHDA, CDR2 SQIVND (reference sequence). In DNA form, the CDR3 reads TGTGCCAGTAGATCAACCGTTGGGTCAGGGGGCTTGCGCGAGCAGTACTTC. This gives the protein CASRSTVGSGGLREQYF.

This clone showed up just a few times. CDR3 nucleotide sequence: TGTGCCAGCAGGGGAATGTGGGAGCTGTTTTTT. As protein: CASRGMWELFF. This rearrangement joins TRBV6-5 to TRBJ2-2; D remains ambiguous. The ends were cut back, 6 bases at V and 9 bases at J, with 8 bases in the middle. The germline V gene encodes CDR1 MNHEY and CDR2 SVGAGI. The length of the CDR3 is 11 residues.

This chain links TRBV5-1 with TRBJ2-6, with D unresolved. V dropped 0 bases and J dropped 0 bases, with 10 bases sitting between them. This CDR3 contains 17 residues. In germline, CDR1 is SGHRS, CDR2 YFSETQ. CDR3 sequence: CASSLVTPSSGANVLTF. The CDR3, as DNA: TGCGCCAGCAGCTTGGTAACACCTAGCTCTGGGGCCAACGTCCTGACTTTC.

The CDR3 loop reads CASDRQGRTDTQYF. The CDR3 DNA sequence: TGTGCCAGCGATAGACAGGGTCGCACAGATACGCAGTATTTT. This chain joins TRBV21-1 and TRBJ2-3; the table's D call, TRBD1, was not checked against the DNA. TRBV21-1 is noted as a pseudogene. The CDR3 spans 14 residues.

The genes are TRBV7-2 and TRBJ2-2, with D perhaps assigned TRBD1 or TRBD2 (5 bases each). Trimming removed 5 bases at V and 9 bases at J, with 13 bases between. There are 13 residues in the CDR3. Germline V gives CDR1 SGHTA, CDR2 FQGNSA. The CDR3 sequence: CASSPGPLRELFF. CDR3 DNA sequence: TGTGCCAGCAGCCCGGGACCCCTCAGGGAGCTGTTTTTT.

The chain joins TRBV2 to TRBJ2-7, with D tentatively TRBD2 (5 bases). Germline V gives CDR1 SNHLY, CDR2 FYNNEI. V was pared by 7 bases and J by 0 bases, with 13 bases between. There are 14 residues in the CDR3. The CDR3 sequence is CASTEGGFSYEQYF. In DNA, the CDR3 is TGTGCCAGCACCGAGGGCGGATTCTCCTACGAGCAGTACTTC.